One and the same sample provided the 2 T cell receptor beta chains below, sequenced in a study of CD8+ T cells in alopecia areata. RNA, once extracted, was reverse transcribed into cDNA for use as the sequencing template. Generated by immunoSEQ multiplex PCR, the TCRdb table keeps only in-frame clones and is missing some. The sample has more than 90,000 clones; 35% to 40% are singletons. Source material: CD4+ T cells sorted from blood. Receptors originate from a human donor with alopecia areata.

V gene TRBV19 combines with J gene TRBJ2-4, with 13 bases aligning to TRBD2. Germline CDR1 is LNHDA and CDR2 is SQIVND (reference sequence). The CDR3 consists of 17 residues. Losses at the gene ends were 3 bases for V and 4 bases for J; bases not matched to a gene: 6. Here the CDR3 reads CASSMDPGLAGKNIQYF. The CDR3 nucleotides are TGTGCCAGTAGTATGGATCCGGGACTAGCGGGAAAAAACATTCAGTACTTC.

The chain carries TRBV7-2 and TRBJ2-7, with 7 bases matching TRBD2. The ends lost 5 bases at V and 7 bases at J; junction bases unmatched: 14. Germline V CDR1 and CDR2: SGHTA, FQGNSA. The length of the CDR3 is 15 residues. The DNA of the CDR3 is TGTGCCAGCAGCCCTCAAGCGGGACGCTCTGGAGAGCAGTACTTC. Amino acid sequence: CASSPQAGRSGEQYF.